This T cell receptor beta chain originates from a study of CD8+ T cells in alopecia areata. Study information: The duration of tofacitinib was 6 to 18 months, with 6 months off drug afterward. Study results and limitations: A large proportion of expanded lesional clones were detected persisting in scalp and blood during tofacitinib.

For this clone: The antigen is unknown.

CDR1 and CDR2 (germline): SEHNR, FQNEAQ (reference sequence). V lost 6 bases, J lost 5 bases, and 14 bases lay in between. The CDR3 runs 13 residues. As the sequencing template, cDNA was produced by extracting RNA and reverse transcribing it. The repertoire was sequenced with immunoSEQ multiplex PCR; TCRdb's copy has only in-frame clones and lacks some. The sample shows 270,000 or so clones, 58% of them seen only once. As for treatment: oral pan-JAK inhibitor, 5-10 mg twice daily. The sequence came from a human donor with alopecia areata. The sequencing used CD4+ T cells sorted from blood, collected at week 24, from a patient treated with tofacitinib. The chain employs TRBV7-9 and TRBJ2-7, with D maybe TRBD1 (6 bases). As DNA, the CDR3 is TGTGCCAGCAGTACGTACAGGGAAGACGAGCAGTACTTC. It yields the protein CASSTYREDEQYF.